At least ten counts were recorded for the clone carrying this T cell receptor (beta chain). V was pared by 6 bases and J by 1 base, with 12 bases between. Per germline, CDR1 DFQATT and CDR2 SNEGSKA (reference sequence). This CDR3 has 14 residues. The data stem from a study of T-cell reconstitution after alpha-beta-depleted transplantation in children. A TCRbeta library incorporating unique molecular identifiers was prepared. TCRdb analysed the PCR reads with MiXCR anew, one entry per CDR3 protein. The sample records about 29,000 distinct CDR3 sequences, under 8% being singletons. The chain links TRBV20-1 to TRBJ2-2; D call uncertain. Specimen: PBMCs, mostly from graft donor cells, collected 180 days after TCRalphabeta/CD19-depleted stem cell transplant. This clonotype was sampled from a male patient aged 5 to 17 who had a stem cell transplant for acute myeloid leukemia, so the T cells may come from the graft donor. The CDR3: CSAQSRMNTGELFF. The CDR3 nucleotides are TGCAGTGCGCAGAGTCGTATGAACACCGGGGAGCTGTTTTTT.